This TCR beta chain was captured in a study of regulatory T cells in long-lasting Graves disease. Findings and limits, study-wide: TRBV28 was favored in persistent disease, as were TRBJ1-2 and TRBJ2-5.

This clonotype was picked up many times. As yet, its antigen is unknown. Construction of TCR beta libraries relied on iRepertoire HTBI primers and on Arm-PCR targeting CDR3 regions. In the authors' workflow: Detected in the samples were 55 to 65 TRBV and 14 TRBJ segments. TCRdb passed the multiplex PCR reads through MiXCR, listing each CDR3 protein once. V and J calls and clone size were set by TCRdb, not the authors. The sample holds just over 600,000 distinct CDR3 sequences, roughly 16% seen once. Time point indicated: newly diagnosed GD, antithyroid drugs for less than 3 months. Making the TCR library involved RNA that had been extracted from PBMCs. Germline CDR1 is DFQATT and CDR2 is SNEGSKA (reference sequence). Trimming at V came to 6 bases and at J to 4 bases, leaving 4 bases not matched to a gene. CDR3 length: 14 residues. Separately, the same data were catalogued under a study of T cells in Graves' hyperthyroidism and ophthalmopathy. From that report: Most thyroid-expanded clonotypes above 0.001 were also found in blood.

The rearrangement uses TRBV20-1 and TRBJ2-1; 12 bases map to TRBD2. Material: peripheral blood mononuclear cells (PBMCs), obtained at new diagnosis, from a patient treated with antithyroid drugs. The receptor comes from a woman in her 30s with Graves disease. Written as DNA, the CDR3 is TGCAGTGCCCCGACTAGCGGGAGATACAATGAGCAGTTCTTC. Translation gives CSAPTSGRYNEQFF.